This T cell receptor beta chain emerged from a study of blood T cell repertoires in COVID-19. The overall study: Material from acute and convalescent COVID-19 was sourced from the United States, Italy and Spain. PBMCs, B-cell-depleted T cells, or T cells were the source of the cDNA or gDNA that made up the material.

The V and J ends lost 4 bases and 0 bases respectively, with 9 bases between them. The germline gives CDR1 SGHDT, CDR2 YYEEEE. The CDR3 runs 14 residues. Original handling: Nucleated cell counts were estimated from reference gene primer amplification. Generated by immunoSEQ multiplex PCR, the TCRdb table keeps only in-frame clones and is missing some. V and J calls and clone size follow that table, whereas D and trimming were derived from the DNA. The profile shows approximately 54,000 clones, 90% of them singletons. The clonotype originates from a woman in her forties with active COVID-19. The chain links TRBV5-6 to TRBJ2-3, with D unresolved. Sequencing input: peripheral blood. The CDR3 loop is CASSITYSTDTQYF. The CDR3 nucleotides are TGTGCCAGCAGCATTACCTACAGCACAGATACGCAGTATTTT.